A selection of T cell receptor beta chains follows, all from one sample in a study of blood T cell repertoires in COVID-19. The method was immunoSEQ multiplex PCR; TCRdb's version includes in-frame clones alone and lacks a portion of them. The sample consists of tens of thousands of clones, around 84% of them appearing once. Input material: peripheral blood. These receptors originate from a man aged 50 to 60 with acute or convalescent COVID-19. The CDR3 runs from the conserved cysteine through the conserved F or W. The order of the fields is V gene, J gene, CDR3 protein.

>TRBV5-4|TRBJ2-7
CASSSGTSGSYEQYF
>TRBV5-4|TRBJ1-2
CASSLGGGMGTF
>TRBV28|TRBJ1-5
CASRTQGAPGNQPQHF
>TRBV3-1/TRBV3-2|TRBJ2-4
CASSQRTSGGSSIQYF
>TRBV10-3|TRBJ2-1
CAISEVPGGGEQFF
>TRBV27|TRBJ1-5
CASSPSFGNQPQHF
>TRBV11-3|TRBJ1-3
CASSLFLGNTIYF
>TRBV4-1|TRBJ1-2
CASTPTANYGYTF
>TRBV6-9|TRBJ1-1
CASSSTSDRTEAFF
>TRBV27|TRBJ1-2
CASSFVFSAGTNGYTF
>TRBV3-1/TRBV3-2|TRBJ2-7
CASSPNRGNSYEQYF